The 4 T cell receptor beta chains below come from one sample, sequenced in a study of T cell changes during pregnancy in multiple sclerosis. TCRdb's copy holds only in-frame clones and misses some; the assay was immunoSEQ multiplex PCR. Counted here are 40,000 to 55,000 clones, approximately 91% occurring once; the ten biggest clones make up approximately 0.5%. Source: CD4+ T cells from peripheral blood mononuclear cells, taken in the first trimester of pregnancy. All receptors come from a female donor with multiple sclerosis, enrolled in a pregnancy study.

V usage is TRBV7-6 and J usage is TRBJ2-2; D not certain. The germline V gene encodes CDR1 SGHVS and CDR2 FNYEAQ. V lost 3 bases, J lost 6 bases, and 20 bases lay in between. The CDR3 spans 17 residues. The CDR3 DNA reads TGTGCCAGCAGCTTGATTGCGGCAAGCCTAAACCCCGGGGAGCTGTTTTTT. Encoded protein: CASSLIAASLNPGELFF.

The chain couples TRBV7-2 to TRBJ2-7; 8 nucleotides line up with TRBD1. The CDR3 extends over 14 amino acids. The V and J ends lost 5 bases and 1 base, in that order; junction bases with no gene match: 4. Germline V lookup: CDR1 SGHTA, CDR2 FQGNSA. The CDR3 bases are TGTGCCAGCAGCCGGGACAGGCAATCCTACGAGCAGTACTTC. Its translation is CASSRDRQSYEQYF.

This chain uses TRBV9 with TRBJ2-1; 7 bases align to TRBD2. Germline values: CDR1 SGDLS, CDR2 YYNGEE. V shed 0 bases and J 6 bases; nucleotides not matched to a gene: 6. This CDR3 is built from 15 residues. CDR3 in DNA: TGTGCCAGCAGCGTAGGCCGGGGAGGGTTCAATGAGCAGTTCTTC. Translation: CASSVGRGGFNEQFF.

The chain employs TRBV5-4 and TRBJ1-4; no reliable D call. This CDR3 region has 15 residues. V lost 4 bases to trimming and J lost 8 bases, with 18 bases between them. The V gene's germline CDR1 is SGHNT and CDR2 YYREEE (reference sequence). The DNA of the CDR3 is TGTGCCAGCAGCCCGGAACGGAGTCGAGAAGAAAAACTGTTTTTT. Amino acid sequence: CASSPERSREEKLFF.